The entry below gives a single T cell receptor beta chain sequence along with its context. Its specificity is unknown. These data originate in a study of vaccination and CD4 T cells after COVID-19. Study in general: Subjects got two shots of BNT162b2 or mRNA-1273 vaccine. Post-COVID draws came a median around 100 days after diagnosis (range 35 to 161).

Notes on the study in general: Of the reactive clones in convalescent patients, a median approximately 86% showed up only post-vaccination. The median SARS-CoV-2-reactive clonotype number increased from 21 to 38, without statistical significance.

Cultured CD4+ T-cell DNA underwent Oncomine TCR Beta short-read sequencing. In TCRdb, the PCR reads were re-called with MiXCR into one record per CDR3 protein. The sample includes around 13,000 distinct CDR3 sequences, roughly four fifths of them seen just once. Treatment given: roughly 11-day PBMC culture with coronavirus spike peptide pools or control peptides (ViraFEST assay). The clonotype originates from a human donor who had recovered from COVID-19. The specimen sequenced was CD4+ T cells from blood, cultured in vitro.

The CDR3 loop reads CASTLDRVAYGYTF. Written as DNA, the CDR3 is TGTGCCAGCACCCTGGACAGGGTCGCCTATGGCTACACCTTC. V gene TRBV28 combines with J gene TRBJ1-2, with 8 bases fitting TRBD1. Per the germline V gene, CDR1 is MDHEN and CDR2 is SYDVKM. V dropped 7 bases and J dropped 4; count of bases not matched to a gene: 8. The CDR3 length is 14 residues.